This TCR beta chain was sequenced in a study of blood T cell repertoires in COVID-19 (dated by TCRdb to 2020 to 2022). Regarding the study in general: Collaborator samples came from the United States, Italy and Spain and covered acute and convalescent phases of COVID-19. The prospective study material was composed of cDNA or gDNA derived from T cells, B-cell-depleted T cells, or PBMCs. Subjects who had been exposed to COVID-19, were actively infected with it, or had recovered from it provided the deeply sampled blood TCRbeta repertoires that made up the dataset. The repertoires were made available in a free public database intended to serve as a resource for research on the immune response to SARS-CoV-2. Samples were obtained from the ongoing ImmuneRACE study (first 160 participants) and from some 1,200 subjects provided by 6 global collaborators. A de-identified subject ID, COVID-19 status, age in years and sex were almost always included in the sample metadata. HLA class I and class II types, where available, came from metadata supplied by the sample provider rather than from assay-based typing. The paper's findings and limits, for the study overall: The quantity of clinical and demographic metadata differed by source and by participant and was supplied without curation.

Taken from cysteine to phenylalanine, the CDR3 has 12 residues. Only the CDR3 part of the read is kept: 36 bases, read in frame from the first base. The trim is 8 bases for V and 0 bases for J, with a gap of 5 bases between the germline ends. Looking up the germline V gene (reference sequence) yields CDR1 SEHNR and CDR2 FQNEAQ. As regards this clone: It lacks a known antigen. Within one base of it there is no much larger clone, and no base qualities were kept.

The collaborating institutions used their own protocols to collect whole blood in K2EDTA tubes. Collaborator samples were shipped for TCRbeta analysis as frozen whole blood, isolated PBMCs, or DNA extracted from either sample type. TCRbeta CDR3 regions were amplified from genomic DNA using the immunoSEQ Assay, a bias-controlled multiplex PCR. As for how the authors treated the data: The number of nucleated cells in each sample was estimated from the amplification of reference gene primers within the assay. Sequence reads were collapsed and filtered to measure the absolute abundance of every unique TCRbeta CDR3 rearrangement. For each sample, productive Simpson clonality was calculated as the square root of Simpson's diversity index over productive rearrangements. TCRdb carries this immuneACCESS record with in-frame sequences only. Its versions omit some clonotypes, under half of them owing to an unresolved V gene in the studies checked, with the rest unexplained. D and trimming were read from the DNA, whereas the V and J calls and clone size are those reported in that table. This sample lists more than 80,000 clones; about 85% were detected once. Clones ranked in the top ten supply approximately 2% of the sample.

This clonotype was sampled from a woman aged 70-85 years with acute or convalescent COVID-19. This receptor chain uses TRBV7-9 and TRBJ2-1, with no confidently assigned D gene. Sample: peripheral blood. The CDR3 has the sequence CASGGSYNEQFF. The nucleotide sequence is given as TGTGCCAGCGGCGGCTCCTACAATGAGCAGTTCTTC.